This entry lists 22 T cell receptor beta chains sequenced from one sample in a study of regulatory T cells in long-lasting Graves disease. CDR3 regions were amplified by Arm-PCR using iRepertoire HTBI primers to build TCR beta libraries. A single record per CDR3 protein comes from TCRdb applying MiXCR to the multiplex PCR reads. The sample lists 650,000 to 850,000 distinct CDR3 sequences, around 32% occurring once. Time point of the sample: persistent/refractory GD, antithyroid drugs over 5 years with positive TRAb. The TCR library was made from RNA that had been extracted from PBMCs in TRIzol. The sample was peripheral blood mononuclear cells (PBMCs), taken when the disease was refractory, from a patient treated with antithyroid drugs. Receptors were obtained from a female donor with Graves disease.

The CDR3, as DNA: TGTGCCTGGTCGAGCAGGGGTTATCAGCCCCAGCATTTT. Amino acids: CAWSSRGYQPQHF. The chain has TRBV30 and TRBJ1-5; D possibly corresponds to TRBD1 (6 bases). The CDR3 is made up of 13 amino acids. Per the germline V gene, CDR1 is GTSNPN and CDR2 is SVGIG (reference sequence). The V end was cut by 5 bases, the J end by 5 bases, with 13 bases between.

There are many counts of this clonotype. The chain has TRBV2 and TRBJ1-5, with 7 bases fitting TRBD1. The germline V gene encodes CDR1 SNHLY and CDR2 FYNNEI. The V gene end was trimmed by 6 bases and the J gene end by 7 bases; junction bases not matched to a gene: 6. This CDR3 contains 13 residues. CDR3 amino acids: CASSDDRDQPQHF. The CDR3 region has the DNA TGTGCCAGCAGCGACGACAGGGACCAGCCCCAGCATTTT.

This clonotype was found a few times. CDR3 region: CASSIARWGATEAFF. In DNA, the CDR3 is TGTGCCAGTAGTATAGCACGGTGGGGAGCCACTGAAGCTTTCTTT. This chain links TRBV19 with TRBJ1-1, with D uncertain. V lost 1 base, J lost 4 bases, and 13 bases lay in between. Germline V gives CDR1 LNHDA, CDR2 SQIVND (reference sequence). The CDR3 length is 15 residues.

This clonotype turned up a few times. This chain connects TRBV6-2 or TRBV6-3 to TRBJ1-1, with D possibly matching TRBD1 (5 bases). The germline V gene has CDR1 MNHEY and CDR2 SVGEGT. V was cut by 2 bases and J by 4 bases, with 11 bases left in between. This CDR3 is 14 amino acids long. In nucleotides, the CDR3 is TGTGCCAGCAGTTACGCCGGGACGACCACTGAAGCTTTCTTT. Protein sequence: CASSYAGTTTEAFF.

This clonotype was seen only a few times. The V and J genes are TRBV19 and TRBJ2-2; 7 positions match TRBD2. The V and J ends lost 4 bases and 0 bases, in that order; junction bases with no gene match: 8. The CDR3 consists of 17 residues. Germline V gene data show CDR1 as LNHDA and CDR2 as SQIVND (reference sequence). CDR3 coding DNA: TGTGCCAGTAGTACCCGAGGACTAGAGACGAACACCGGGGAGCTGTTTTTT. Its translation: CASSTRGLETNTGELFF.

A few counts support this clonotype. The chain employs TRBV30 and TRBJ1-5; D gene unclear. The germline V gene encodes CDR1 GTSNPN and CDR2 SVGIG (reference sequence). V lost 5 bases, J lost 2 bases, and 13 bases lay in between. The CDR3 loop spans 14 amino acids. CDR3 region: CAWGEGWGNQPQHF. For the CDR3, the DNA is TGTGCCTGGGGCGAAGGTTGGGGCAATCAGCCCCAGCATTTT.

This clonotype was counted a single time. This chain uses TRBV5-6 with TRBJ1-1, with a tentative D call TRBD1 (6 bases). V was shortened by 7 bases and J by 3 bases, with 22 bases between the two germline ends. Germline CDR1 is SGHDT and CDR2 is YYEEEE. This CDR3 contains 16 residues. The DNA for the CDR3 is TGTGCCAGCGGCGGGGTAGCAGGACGACAGGACACTGAAGCTTTCTTT. The encoded protein is CASGGVAGRQDTEAFF.

The chain has TRBV9 and TRBJ2-2, with 8 bases fitting TRBD2. This CDR3 contains 16 residues. The junction had 9 bases not matched to a gene; V was cut back by 3 bases and J by 5 bases. Germline V CDR1 and CDR2: SGDLS, YYNGEE. CDR3 DNA: TGTGCCAGCAGCGCACCAGCGGGAGTGGGGACCGGGGAGCTGTTTTTT. Protein product: CASSAPAGVGTGELFF.

The chain recombines TRBV3-1 with TRBJ1-5; D perhaps matches TRBD1 (6 bases). Germline CDR1 LGHDT, CDR2 YNNKEL (reference sequence). CDR3 length equals 13 residues. Deletions cut 6 bases from V and 6 bases from J, with 12 bases between. This CDR3 is CASSGTGFQPQHF. The CDR3 DNA is TGTGCCAGCAGTGGCACAGGGTTTCAGCCCCAGCATTTT.

The table lists this clonotype with many counts. The rearrangement uses TRBV5-1 and TRBJ1-1; the D is unclear. Looked up from germline, CDR1 is SGHRS and CDR2 is YFSETQ. The germline V and J ends were trimmed by 5 bases and 0 bases, with 11 bases remaining between them. The CDR3 has 14 amino acids. The chain's CDR3 is CASSDGGMNTEAFF. In DNA, the CDR3 is TGCGCCAGCAGTGACGGCGGAATGAACACTGAAGCTTTCTTT.

This clonotype was detected ten times or more. The chain recombines TRBV19 with TRBJ1-1; 8 bases agree with TRBD1. Germline CDR1 reads LNHDA; CDR2 reads SQIVND (reference sequence). This CDR3 contains 13 residues. The V gene end was trimmed by 9 bases and the J gene end by 5 bases; junction bases not matched to a gene: 8. CDR3 loop: CASSRTGRTEAFF. In DNA form, the CDR3 reads TGTGCCAGCAGCCGGACAGGGAGGACTGAAGCTTTCTTT.

J is TRBJ2-7 and V is TRBV29-1; 10 bases align to TRBD2. CDR3 size: 13 residues. Trimming removed 4 bases from V and 2 bases from J; junction bases left unmatched: 2. CDR1 SQVTM and CDR2 ANQGSEA come from the germline V gene. The chain's CDR3 is CSVVAGGPYEQYF. The CDR3 DNA is TGCAGCGTTGTAGCGGGAGGACCCTACGAGCAGTACTTC.

This clonotype has more than one count but fewer than ten. The chain links TRBV3-1 to TRBJ2-7; 11 bases line up with TRBD2. V lost 2 bases, J lost 3 bases, and 3 bases stayed unmatched. The CDR3 covers 15 residues. Germline-derived CDR1 and CDR2 are LGHDT and YNNKEL (reference sequence). DNA for the CDR3: TGTGCCAGCAGCCAAACGCTAGCGGGGGGCTACGAGCAGTACTTC. This encodes CASSQTLAGGYEQYF.

The chain links TRBV5-1 to TRBJ1-1; tentatively, D is TRBD1 (5 bases). The CDR3 covers 14 residues. The germline V and J ends were trimmed by 1 base and 2 bases, with 9 bases remaining between them. CDR1 and CDR2 (germline): SGHRS, YFSETQ. The CDR3 loop reads CASSLFGDNTEAFF. CDR3 sequence (DNA): TGCGCCAGCAGCTTGTTCGGGGACAACACTGAAGCTTTCTTT.

This clonotype has ten or more counts. The rearrangement links TRBV6-1 to TRBJ1-5; D might be TRBD1 (5 bases). Germline lookup yields CDR1 MNHNS and CDR2 SASEGT. There are 16 residues in the CDR3. V was pared by 0 bases and J by 2 bases, with 11 bases between. The DNA for the CDR3 is TGTGCCAGCAGTGAAGCATGGGGAGGGGGCAATCAGCCCCAGCATTTT. Translated, it gives CASSEAWGGGNQPQHF.

The V and J genes are TRBV10-3 and TRBJ1-2, with TRBD1 matching 7 bases. CDR1 ENHRY and CDR2 SYGVKD come from the germline V gene. With V trimmed by 6 bases and J by 7 bases, 8 bases remained unmatched. CDR3 length equals 13 residues. The CDR3 nucleotides are TGTGCCATCAGGCCTGACAGGGATGCTGGCTACACCTTC. Its protein product is CAIRPDRDAGYTF.

This clonotype has just a few counts. Given a much more abundant clone one base away, this may be a read error. This chain connects TRBV28 to TRBJ1-2, with D perhaps TRBD1 (5 bases). Between the trimmed V and J ends, which lost 5 bases and 8 bases, there was a span of 21 bases. The germline CDR1 and CDR2 sequences are MDHEN and SYDVKM. The CDR3 runs 15 residues. The CDR3 DNA reads as TGTGCCAGCAGTCCCCCCAGGGCCCAGGTATACGGCTACACCTTC. Protein product: CASSPPRAQVYGYTF.

This chain connects TRBV14 to TRBJ2-7; TRBD1 might be the D (5 bases). Germline V gene sequence: CDR1 SGHDN, CDR2 FVKESK. The CDR3 runs 15 residues. V was pared by 4 bases and J by 0 bases, with 13 bases between. The CDR3 DNA reads as TGTGCCAGCAGCCCCCCACAGGCCTACTCCTACGAGCAGTACTTC. Its translation: CASSPPQAYSYEQYF. The whole variable domain, filled in from reference TRBV14 and TRBJ2-7, reads EAGVTQFPSHSVIEKGQTVTLRCDPISGHDNLYWYRRVMGKEIKFLLHFVKESKQDESGMPNNRFLAERTGGTYSTLKVQPAELEDSGVYFCASSPPQAYSYEQYFGPGTRLTVT.

This clonotype showed up many times. This chain uses TRBV2 with TRBJ2-5, with D unresolved. Trimming stripped 1 base from V and 3 bases from J, with 12 bases between. Germline lookup yields CDR1 SNHLY and CDR2 FYNNEI. This CDR3 contains 15 residues. The DNA for the CDR3 is TGTGCCAGCAGTGAAGGGCTTACCCTTGAAGAGACCCAGTACTTC. It codes for CASSEGLTLEETQYF.

This clonotype was observed once. V is TRBV6-1 and J is TRBJ1-3; no clear D gene. Per the germline V gene, CDR1 is MNHNS and CDR2 is SASEGT. This CDR3 is built from 17 residues. The V gene lost 4 bases and the J gene lost 2 bases, with 18 bases spanning the gap. CDR3 coding DNA: TGTGCCAGCAGTGTAGGACTCCGGGTTGAGGCTGGAAACACCATATATTTT. It translates to CASSVGLRVEAGNTIYF.

The chain recombines TRBV11-2 with TRBJ2-5, with D uncertain. The J call may not be correct, given that the DNA end is closer to TRBJ2-1. This CDR3 has 15 amino acids. CDR1 is SGHAT and CDR2 is FQNNGV in the germline V gene. The CDR3 sequence is CASSLVETWPNEQFF. The CDR3, as DNA: TGTGCCAGCAGCTTAGTGGAGACTTGGCCTAATGAGCAGTTCTTC.

Worth noting for this clonotype: This may arise from a read error, as a much more abundant clone is one base away. CDR3: CASSGQGDQPQRF. The CDR3 nucleotides read TGTGCCAGCAGTGGACAGGGGGACCAGCCCCAGCGTTTT. The rearrangement joins TRBV2 to TRBJ1-5, with 9 nucleotides matching TRBD1. Germline V lookup: CDR1 SNHLY, CDR2 FYNNEI. CDR3 length: 13 residues.